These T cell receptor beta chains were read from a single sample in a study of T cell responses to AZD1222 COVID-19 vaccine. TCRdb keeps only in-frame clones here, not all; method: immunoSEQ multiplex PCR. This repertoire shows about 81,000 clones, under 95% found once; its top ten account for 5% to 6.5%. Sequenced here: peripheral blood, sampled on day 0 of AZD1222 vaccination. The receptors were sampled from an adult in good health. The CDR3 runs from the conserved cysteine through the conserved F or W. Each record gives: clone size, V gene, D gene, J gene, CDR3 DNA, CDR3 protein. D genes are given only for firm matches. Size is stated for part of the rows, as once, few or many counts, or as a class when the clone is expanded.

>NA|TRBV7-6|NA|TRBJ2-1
TGTGCCAGCAGCCCTCTCAGACGATCCTACAATGAGCAGTTCTTC
CASSPLRRSYNEQFF
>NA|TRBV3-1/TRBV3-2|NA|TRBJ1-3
TGTGCCAGCAGCCAAGATTGGGTTCCTGGAAACACCATATATTTT
CASSQDWVPGNTIYF
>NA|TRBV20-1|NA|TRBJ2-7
TGCAGTGCTAGTCCTAACACCTACGAGCAGTACTTC
CSASPNTYEQYF
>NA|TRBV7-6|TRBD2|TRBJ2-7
TGTGCCAGCAGCCAGCGGGGGCCCTACGAGCAGTACTTC
CASSQRGPYEQYF
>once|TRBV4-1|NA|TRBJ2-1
TGCGCCAGCAGCCAAAGACGAACCGGGACCGTCACCAATGAGCAGTTCTTC
CASSQRRTGTVTNEQFF
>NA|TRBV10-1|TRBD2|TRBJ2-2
TGCGCCAGCCGGACTAGCGGAGCGTGGGGCGGGGAGCTGTTTTTT
CASRTSGAWGGELFF
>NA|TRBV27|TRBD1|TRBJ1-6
TGTGCCAGTCAGTCCGGGACAGGGGACTCGGGTTCACCCCTCCACTTT
CASQSGTGDSGSPLHF
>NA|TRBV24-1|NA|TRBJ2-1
TGTGCCACCAGTGATTTCCGGGGGGCTCGCAATGAGCAGTTCTTC
CATSDFRGARNEQFF
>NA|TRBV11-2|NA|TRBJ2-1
TGTGCCAGCAGCTTGGGTGGGCTAGCTCACAATGAGCAGTTCTTC
CASSLGGLAHNEQFF
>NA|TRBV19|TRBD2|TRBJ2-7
TGTGCCAGTAGAAAACTAGCGGGAGGGCCGTACGAGCAGTACTTC
CASRKLAGGPYEQYF
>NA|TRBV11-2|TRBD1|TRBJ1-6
TGTGCCAGCAGCTTGACAGGGAAAAATAATTCACCCCTCCACTTT
CASSLTGKNNSPLHF
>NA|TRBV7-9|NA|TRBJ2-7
TGTGCCAGCAGCTCCCAGGGGGGGTACGAGCAGTACTTC
CASSSQGGYEQYF
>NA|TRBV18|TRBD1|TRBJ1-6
TGTGCCAGCTCACCACAGGGGGCGCAGAATTCACCCCTCCACTTT
CASSPQGAQNSPLHF
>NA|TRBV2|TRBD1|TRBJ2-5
TGTGCCAGCAGCGCCGGGACAGGGAAGAGAGAGACCCAGTACTTC
CASSAGTGKRETQYF
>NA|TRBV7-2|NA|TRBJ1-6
TGTGCCAGCAGCTACGCGGGTCCGGGGAATTCACCCCTCCACTTT
CASSYAGPGNSPLHF
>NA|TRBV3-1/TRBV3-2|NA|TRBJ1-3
TGTGCCAGCAGCCAAGTTCCCCTTGGACGTGGAAACACCATATATTTT
CASSQVPLGRGNTIYF
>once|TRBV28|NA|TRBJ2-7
TGTGCCAGCAGCTGGGGTTGGGCGGCCGAGCAGTACTTC
CASSWGWAAEQYF
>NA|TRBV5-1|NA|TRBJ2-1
TGCGCCAGCAGCTTGGGCGGCAATGAGCAGTTCTTC
CASSLGGNEQFF
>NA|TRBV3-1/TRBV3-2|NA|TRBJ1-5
TGTGCCAGCAGCCGGGACATCTATCAGCCCCAGCATTTT
CASSRDIYQPQHF
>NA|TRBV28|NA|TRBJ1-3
TGTGCCAGCAGTTTAGGACAAACTGGAAACACCATATATTTT
CASSLGQTGNTIYF
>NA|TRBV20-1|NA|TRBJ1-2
TGCAGTGCTAGCGGTGAGGGCTACACCTTC
CSASGEGYTF
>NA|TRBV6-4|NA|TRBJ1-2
TGTGCCAGCAGTGACTCCATCAACAGTCCCTATGGCTACACCTTC
CASSDSINSPYGYTF
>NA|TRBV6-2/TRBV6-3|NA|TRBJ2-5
TGTGCCAGCAGTCCAGTCGGAAGGACCCAGTACTTC
CASSPVGRTQYF
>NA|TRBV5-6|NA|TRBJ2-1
TGTGCCAGCAGTTTGAGAGATCGGGGCCTAGCCAACAATGAGCAGTTCTTC
CASSLRDRGLANNEQFF
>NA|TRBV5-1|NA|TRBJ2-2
TGCGCCAGCAGCTTGGTTTGGTTGGGGAACACCGGGGAGCTGTTTTTT
CASSLVWLGNTGELFF
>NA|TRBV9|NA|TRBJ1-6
TGTGCCAGCAGCGATCGCGCCGTCCCTAATTCACCCCTCCACTTT
CASSDRAVPNSPLHF
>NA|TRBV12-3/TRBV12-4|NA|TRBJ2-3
TGTGCCAGCAGTCCACGGAAGGCAGATACGCAGTATTTT
CASSPRKADTQYF
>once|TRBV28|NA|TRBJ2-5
TGTGCCAGCCTGAATCGCCGGGCGACCCCGAACCAAGAGACCCAGTACTTC
CASLNRRATPNQETQYF
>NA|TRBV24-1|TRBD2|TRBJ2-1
TGTGCCACCAGTGACTCGTCGACTAGCGGGCAGTTCTTC
CATSDSSTSGQFF
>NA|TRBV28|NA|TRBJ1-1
TGTGCCAGCGCGGAACGGGCTCGGGAGAGCGCTTTCTTT
CASAERARESAFF
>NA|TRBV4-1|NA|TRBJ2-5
TGCGCCAGCAGCCAAGATAGCAGTGGCAAGACCCAGTACTTC
CASSQDSSGKTQYF
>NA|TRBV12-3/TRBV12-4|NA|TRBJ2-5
TGTGCCAGCAGTTTGAACAGTGAAGAGACCCAGTACTTC
CASSLNSEETQYF
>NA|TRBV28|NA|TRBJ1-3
TGTGCCAGCAAGGTCGTCGGAAACACCATATATTTT
CASKVVGNTIYF
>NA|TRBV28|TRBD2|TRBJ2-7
TGTGCCAGCAGACACCGGGACTATAGCTACGAGCAGTACTTC
CASRHRDYSYEQYF
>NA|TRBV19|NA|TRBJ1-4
TGTGCCAGTACCAATTTAAGGGGGTTATGGAATGAAAAACTGTTTTTT
CASTNLRGLWNEKLFF
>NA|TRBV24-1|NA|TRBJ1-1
TGTGCCACCAGTGATCCCGCAGGGTTTGAAGCTTTCTTT
CATSDPAGFEAFF
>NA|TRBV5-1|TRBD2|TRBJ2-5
TGCGCCAGCAGCCGGACTAGCGGGAGTAAGACCCAGTACTTC
CASSRTSGSKTQYF
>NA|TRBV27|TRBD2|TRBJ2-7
TGTGCCAGCAGTTTAGGGCTAGCGGGAGTCTACGAGCAGTACTTC
CASSLGLAGVYEQYF
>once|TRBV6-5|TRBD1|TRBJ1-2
TGTGCCAGCAGTACCCGAGACAGGGTTGGCTACACCTTC
CASSTRDRVGYTF
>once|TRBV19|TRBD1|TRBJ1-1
TGTGCCAGTAGTAACTCAGGGGGACTCGATGAAGCTTTCTTT
CASSNSGGLDEAFF
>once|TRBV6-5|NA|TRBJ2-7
TGTGCCAGCAGTTTCTCGAGAAGGGGGAACCCCTACGAGCAGTACTTC
CASSFSRRGNPYEQYF
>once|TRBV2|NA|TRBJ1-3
TGTGCCAGCAGTGAAACTCGGGGAGGGAGCTCTGGAAACACCATATATTTT
CASSETRGGSSGNTIYF
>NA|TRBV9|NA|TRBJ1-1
TGTGCCAGCACCGTTGTCTGGGGCACTGAAGCTTTCTTT
CASTVVWGTEAFF
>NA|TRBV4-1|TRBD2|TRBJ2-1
TGCGCCACCAAATCAGGTTCTAAACTAGCGGGAGGTTTCAGTGAGCAGTTCTTC
CATKSGSKLAGGFSEQFF
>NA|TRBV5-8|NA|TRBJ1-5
TGTGCCAGCAGCTTGAGCGGGATTCGGAATCAGCCCCAGCATTTT
CASSLSGIRNQPQHF
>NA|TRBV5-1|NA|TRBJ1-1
TGCGCCAGCAGGGTCGGGCGGCCGAACACTGAAGCTTTCTTT
CASRVGRPNTEAFF
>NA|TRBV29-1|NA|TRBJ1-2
TGCAGCCCCGGGGGAGACTATGGCTACACCTTC
CSPGGDYGYTF